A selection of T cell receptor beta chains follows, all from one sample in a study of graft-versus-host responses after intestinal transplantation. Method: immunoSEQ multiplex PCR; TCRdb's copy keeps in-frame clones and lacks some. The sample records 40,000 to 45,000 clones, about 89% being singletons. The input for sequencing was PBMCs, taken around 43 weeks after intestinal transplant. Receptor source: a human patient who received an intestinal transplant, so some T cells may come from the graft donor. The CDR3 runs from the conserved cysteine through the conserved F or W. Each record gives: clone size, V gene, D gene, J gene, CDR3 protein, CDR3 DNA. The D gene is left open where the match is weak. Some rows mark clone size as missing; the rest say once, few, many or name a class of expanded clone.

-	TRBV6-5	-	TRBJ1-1	CASSDRNTEAFF	TGTGCCAGCAGTGACAGAAACACTGAAGCTTTCTTT
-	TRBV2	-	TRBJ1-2	CASSRDNNYGYTF	TGTGCCAGCAGTCGGGACAATAACTATGGCTACACCTTC
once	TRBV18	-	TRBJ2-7	CASSPGVYEQYF	TGTGCCAGCTCACCCGGGGTCTACGAGCAGTACTTC
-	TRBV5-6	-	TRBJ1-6	CASSWGRGAINSPLHF	TGTGCCAGCAGCTGGGGACGGGGGGCGATTAATTCACCCCTCCACTTT
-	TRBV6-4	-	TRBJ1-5	CASSEVSHQPQHF	TGTGCCAGCAGTGAAGTCAGCCACCAGCCCCAGCATTTT
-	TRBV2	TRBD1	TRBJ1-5	CASSGAPRDRPNQPQHF	TGTGCCAGCAGTGGAGCCCCCCGGGACAGGCCTAATCAGCCCCAGCATTTT
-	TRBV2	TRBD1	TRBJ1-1	CASNRGMNTEAFF	TGTGCCAGCAACAGGGGCATGAACACTGAAGCTTTCTTT
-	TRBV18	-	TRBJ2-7	CASSPPGFGVHEQYF	TGTGCCAGCTCACCACCCGGTTTTGGTGTACACGAGCAGTACTTC
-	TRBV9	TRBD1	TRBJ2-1	CASSAWRPGQGARNEQFF	TGTGCCAGCAGCGCCTGGAGACCGGGACAGGGGGCGAGGAATGAGCAGTTCTTC
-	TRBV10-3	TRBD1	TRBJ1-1	CAIRETGTPEAFF	TGTGCCATCAGGGAGACAGGGACCCCTGAAGCTTTCTTT
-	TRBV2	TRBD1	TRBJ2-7	CASHPGQVHSYEQYF	TGTGCCAGCCATCCAGGACAGGTCCACTCCTACGAGCAGTACTTC
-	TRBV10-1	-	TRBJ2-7	CAVSKRGYNYEQYF	TGCGCCGTTTCAAAGAGAGGGTATAACTACGAGCAGTACTTC
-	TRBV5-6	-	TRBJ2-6	CASSLEQVLSGANVLTF	TGTGCCAGCAGCTTGGAACAGGTTCTATCTGGGGCCAACGTCCTGACTTTC
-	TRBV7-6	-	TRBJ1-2	CASSRKTYGYTF	TGTGCCAGCAGCCGAAAGACCTATGGCTACACCTTC
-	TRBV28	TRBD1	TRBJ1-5	CASSGQGGNQPQHF	TGTGCCAGCAGCGGACAGGGGGGTAATCAGCCCCAGCATTTT
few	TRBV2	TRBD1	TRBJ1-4	CASGLGQGEKLFF	TGTGCCAGCGGCCTCGGACAGGGTGAAAAACTGTTTTTT
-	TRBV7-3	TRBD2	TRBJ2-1	CASSPGSGGLDEQFF	TGTGCCAGCAGCCCCGGGAGCGGGGGGTTGGATGAGCAGTTCTTC
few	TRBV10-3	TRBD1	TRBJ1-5	CAISETADRDGNTRQPQHF	TGTGCCATCAGTGAGACCGCTGACAGGGATGGTAACACAAGGCAGCCCCAGCATTTT
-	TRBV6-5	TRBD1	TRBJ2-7	CASRDPGQGDYEQYF	TGTGCCAGCAGGGATCCGGGACAGGGAGACTACGAGCAGTACTTC
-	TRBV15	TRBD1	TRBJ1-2	CATSKPGTGNYGYTF	TGTGCCACCAGCAAACCCGGGACAGGAAACTATGGCTACACCTTC
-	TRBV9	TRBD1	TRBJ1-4	CASSASTGATNEKLFF	TGTGCCAGCAGCGCCTCGACAGGGGCGACTAATGAAAAACTGTTTTTT